These 27 T cell receptor beta chains originate from one sample sequenced in a study of cytomegalovirus exposure and HLA in healthy donors. PCR was performed using 60 Vbeta and 13 Jbeta primers. The method was immunoSEQ multiplex PCR; TCRdb's version includes in-frame clones alone and lacks a portion of them. Of approximately 160,000 clones listed, approximately 80% are singletons. Sequencing was carried out using PBMCs. These receptor sequences come from a middle-aged woman in good health and CMV-seropositive.

This chain connects TRBV27 to TRBJ2-2; possible D gene TRBD2, 5 bases. The V gene's germline CDR1 is MNHEY and CDR2 SMNVEV (reference sequence). CDR3 length: 15 residues. The V end lost 8 bases, the J end lost 2 bases, and 15 bases lay between the germline ends. The CDR3 DNA sequence: TGTGCCAGCTCTGTAATGGGGAGCAACACCGGGGAGCTGTTTTTT. It encodes CASSVMGSNTGELFF.

The chain employs TRBV5-4 and TRBJ2-7, with 8 nucleotides matching TRBD1. Trimming at V came to 3 bases and at J to 6 bases, leaving 8 bases not matched to a gene. Germline V lookup: CDR1 SGHNT, CDR2 YYREEE (reference sequence). This CDR3 spans 14 amino acids. The CDR3 DNA reads TGTGCCAGCAGCTCCCGGACAGGGCTCGGCGAGCAGTACTTC. It codes for CASSSRTGLGEQYF.

This clone appeared a few times. The J gene is TRBJ1-3, the V gene TRBV27; D gene uncertain. V was cut by 0 bases and J by 0 bases, with 3 bases left in between. Germline CDR1 reads MNHEY; CDR2 reads SMNVEV (reference sequence). This CDR3 has 14 residues. The CDR3 loop is CASSLSHSGNTIYF. The CDR3, as DNA: TGTGCCAGCAGTTTATCCCACTCTGGAAACACCATATATTTT.

This clone was seen a handful of times. The V and J genes are TRBV5-6 and TRBJ1-2; 7 nucleotides match TRBD1. This CDR3 comprises 15 residues. CDR1 is SGHDT and CDR2 is YYEEEE in the germline V gene. The V segment lost 4 bases and the J segment 2 bases; nucleotides outside the gene matches: 8. As DNA, the CDR3 is TGTGCCAGCAGCCCCTCGACAGGGTACAACTATGGCTACACCTTC. The encoded protein is CASSPSTGYNYGYTF.

This sequence joins TRBV10-2 and TRBJ1-2; weak D call: TRBD1 (6 bases). In germline, CDR1 is WSHSY, CDR2 SAAADI. Deletions cut 4 bases from V and 4 bases from J, with 10 bases between. There are 13 residues in the CDR3. Written as DNA, the CDR3 is TGCGCCAGCAGTGGGGGGGGCGGCTATGGCTACACCTTC. Residues: CASSGGGGYGYTF.

This clone occurred once. The chain recombines TRBV19 with TRBJ2-7, with 10 positions matching TRBD2. Germline CDR1 is LNHDA and CDR2 is SQIVND (reference sequence). This CDR3 contains 18 residues. Trimming cost V 1 base and J 1 base; bases outside gene matches: 10. Here the CDR3 reads CASSIAGRTSGSSYEQYF. In nucleotides, the CDR3 is TGTGCCAGTAGTATAGCTGGTCGGACTAGCGGATCATCCTACGAGCAGTACTTC. Drawing the rest from reference TRBV19 and TRBJ2-7, the complete variable domain is DGGITQSPKYLFRKEGQNVTLSCEQNLNHDAMYWYRQDPGQGLRLIYYSQIVNDFQKGDIAEGYSVSREKKESFPLTVTSAQKNPTAFYLCASSIAGRTSGSSYEQYFGPGTRLTVT.

This clone has just one count. The chain couples TRBV27 to TRBJ2-1; TRBD2 might be the D (6 bases). The CDR3 sequence is 17 residues long. V lost 5 bases and J lost 0, with 17 bases in between. Looked up from germline, CDR1 is MNHEY and CDR2 is SMNVEV (reference sequence). The CDR3, as DNA: TGTGCCAGCAGTCCGACCGGGACTCACAGCTCCTACAATGAGCAGTTCTTC. Its protein is CASSPTGTHSSYNEQFF.

The chain employs TRBV19 and TRBJ1-2; 9 bases are shared with TRBD1. Trimming at V came to 6 bases and at J to 4 bases, leaving 18 bases not matched to a gene. CDR3 length: 18 residues. CDR1 and CDR2 (germline): LNHDA, SQIVND (reference sequence). CDR3: CASSQRAAGQGRFYGYTF. The CDR3 DNA reads as TGTGCCAGTAGCCAGCGCGCCGCCGGACAGGGGCGATTCTATGGCTACACCTTC.

The rearrangement joins TRBV2 to TRBJ2-3, with D tentatively TRBD2 (5 bases). In germline, CDR1 is SNHLY, CDR2 FYNNEI. V was cut by 6 bases and J by 1 base, with 11 bases left in between. This CDR3 has 14 residues. CDR3 DNA sequence: TGTGCCAGCAGCTCGGGATTCGGCACAGATACGCAGTATTTT. As protein: CASSSGFGTDTQYF.

The J gene is TRBJ1-2, the V gene TRBV4-1; 9 bases are shared with TRBD1. J lost 3 bases, V lost 3 bases, and 8 bases had no gene match. There are 16 residues in the CDR3. CDR1 is MGHRA, CDR2 YSYEKL, per germline. The CDR3 protein is CASSHPGTGKDYGYTF. CDR3 DNA sequence: TGCGCCAGCAGCCACCCTGGGACAGGGAAGGACTATGGCTACACCTTC.

Only a few counts were recorded for this clone. The chain has TRBV18 and TRBJ2-1, with D maybe TRBD1 (7 bases). The ends were cut back, 5 bases at V and 7 bases at J, with 15 bases in the middle. There are 14 residues in the CDR3. Germline values: CDR1 KGHSH, CDR2 LQKENI. The CDR3 DNA follows: TGTGCCAGCTCATCTATACAGGGGAGGAATGAGCAGTTCTTC. Translating gives CASSSIQGRNEQFF.

V gene TRBV28 combines with J gene TRBJ2-7; possible D gene TRBD1, 5 bases. Germline V gene data show CDR1 as MDHEN and CDR2 as SYDVKM. This CDR3 spans 15 amino acids. V was pared by 7 bases and J by 0 bases, with 16 bases between. CDR3 coding DNA: TGTGCCAGCATTCCGACAGCCACGAGCTCCTACGAGCAGTACTTC. Translation: CASIPTATSSYEQYF.

This clone was seen a few times. The chain recombines TRBV27 with TRBJ2-2; no clear D. The CDR3 extends over 13 amino acids. V was cut by 9 bases and J by 3 bases, with 11 bases left in between. Per the germline V gene, CDR1 is MNHEY and CDR2 is SMNVEV (reference sequence). CDR3 sequence reads: CARSFRDTGELFF. The CDR3 region has the DNA TGTGCCAGATCCTTTCGGGACACCGGGGAGCTGTTTTTT.

DNA of the CDR3: TGTGCCAGCAGCTTATGGGTAAGCGGGAACCCGGAGCAGTACTTC. Its translation is CASSLWVSGNPEQYF. V is TRBV7-9 and J is TRBJ2-7; TRBD2 matches at 7 bases. The CDR3 has 15 amino acids. The V and J ends lost 2 bases and 7 bases, in that order; junction bases with no gene match: 11. Looked up from germline, CDR1 is SEHNR and CDR2 is FQNEAQ (reference sequence).

The V and J genes are TRBV11-2 and TRBJ2-7; 13 bases are shared with TRBD2. The CDR3 is 15 residues long. The trim removed 8 bases at V and 6 bases at J, leaving 10 bases unmatched. Looked up from germline, CDR1 is SGHAT and CDR2 is FQNNGV. The CDR3 DNA reads TGTGCCAGCGGTCAGGCGGGACTAGCGGGGTCCGAGCAGTACTTC. Its protein product is CASGQAGLAGSEQYF.

The rearrangement uses TRBV7-9 and TRBJ2-7; 8 bases are shared with TRBD1. With V trimmed by 3 bases and J by 5 bases, 6 bases remained unmatched. CDR1 SEHNR and CDR2 FQNEAQ come from the germline V gene (reference sequence). The CDR3 totals 14 residues. CDR3 DNA: TGTGCCAGCAGCTTGGACAGGGCCGCGGACGAGCAGTACTTC. Protein product: CASSLDRAADEQYF.

The chain has TRBV6-1 and TRBJ1-1; D call uncertain. The V and J ends lost 8 bases and 4 bases respectively, with 20 bases between them. The CDR3 extends over 15 amino acids. From germline, CDR1 is MNHNS and CDR2 SASEGT. The CDR3 is CASPKESGGSTEAFF. As DNA, the CDR3 is TGTGCCAGCCCTAAAGAATCAGGAGGGAGCACTGAAGCTTTCTTT.

The V call is TRBV30, the J call TRBJ1-1; 8 bases are shared with TRBD1. This CDR3 is built from 11 residues. The V and J ends lost 2 bases and 11 bases, in that order; junction bases with no gene match: 4. Germline values: CDR1 GTSNPN, CDR2 SVGIG (reference sequence). The CDR3 DNA reads TGTGCCTGGAGTAGGACAGGGATGGCTTTCTTT. Its protein is CAWSRTGMAFF.

This clone was seen only a few times. The chain has TRBV5-1 and TRBJ1-1, with 10 bases fitting TRBD1. Looked up from germline, CDR1 is SGHRS and CDR2 is YFSETQ. V shed 3 bases and J 5 bases; nucleotides not matched to a gene: 7. The CDR3 length is 15 residues. The CDR3 DNA follows: TGCGCCAGCAGCTGGGGGACAGGGGCAGGGACTGAAGCTTTCTTT. Its protein product is CASSWGTGAGTEAFF.

V and J are TRBV5-1 and TRBJ2-1; 7 bases are a match to TRBD2. The CDR3 has 16 residues. V gave up 4 bases and J gave up 8 bases; unmatched junction bases: 15. The germline gives CDR1 SGHRS, CDR2 YFSETQ. This chain's CDR3 is CASSKAGTTSGYEQFF. The CDR3 bases are TGCGCCAGCAGCAAAGCCGGGACTACCTCTGGGTATGAGCAGTTCTTC.

This clone was seen more than once but under ten times. The rearrangement joins TRBV6-5 to TRBJ2-1; 12 nucleotides line up with TRBD2. The germline gives CDR1 MNHEY, CDR2 SVGAGI. The CDR3 consists of 16 residues. J gave up 7 bases and V 4 bases, and 8 bases lay outside the gene matches. The CDR3 loop is CASSSLRLAGVNEQFF. CDR3 DNA sequence: TGTGCCAGCAGTTCCCTTCGACTAGCGGGAGTTAATGAGCAGTTCTTC.

This clone came up a few times. This chain links TRBV5-5 with TRBJ1-1; possibly TRBD1 for D (6 bases). In germline, CDR1 is SGHKS, CDR2 YYEKEE (reference sequence). This CDR3 has 13 residues. The V end was cut by 5 bases, the J end by 1 base, with 9 bases between. The CDR3 bases are TGTGCCAGCAGGGACAGCCCGAACACTGAAGCTTTCTTT. Translating it yields CASRDSPNTEAFF.

The rearrangement uses TRBV6-1 and TRBJ2-2; 9 bases are a match to TRBD1. CDR3 length equals 17 residues. The trim removed 1 base at V and 3 bases at J, leaving 6 bases unmatched. The germline V gene has CDR1 MNHNS and CDR2 SASEGT. The CDR3 spells CASSEDLQGAHTGELFF. In DNA, the CDR3 is TGTGCCAGCAGTGAAGACCTACAGGGGGCGCACACCGGGGAGCTGTTTTTT.

This clone was recorded a few times. The chain is built from TRBV6-6 and TRBJ2-7, with D tentatively TRBD2 (6 bases). Germline CDR1 is MNHNY and CDR2 is SVGAGI (reference sequence). Trimming took off 4 bases at V and 0 bases at J, with 10 bases between the two ends. The CDR3 extends over 14 amino acids. The CDR3 loop reads CASSSSASSYEQYF. DNA of the CDR3: TGTGCCAGCAGTTCTAGCGCGAGCTCCTACGAGCAGTACTTC.

The V gene is TRBV7-9, the J gene TRBJ1-2; TRBD1 agrees at 8 bases. Germline-derived CDR1 and CDR2 are SEHNR and FQNEAQ (reference sequence). The CDR3 spans 15 residues. V lost 3 bases to trimming and J lost 6 bases; unmatched junction nucleotides: 9. As DNA, the CDR3 is TGTGCCAGCAGCTTGGGAGGGACAGGAGGGCATGGCTACACCTTC. It translates to CASSLGGTGGHGYTF.

Only a few counts were recorded for this clone. This chain uses TRBV15 with TRBJ2-4; maybe TRBD2 (5 bases). The CDR3 totals 20 residues. CDR1 and CDR2 (germline): LNHNV, YYDKDF (reference sequence). Trimming took off 2 bases at V and 0 bases at J, with 23 bases between the two ends. In DNA form, the CDR3 reads TGTGCCACCAGCAGACCTCGGACTGGAGATAAAGTAGGAGCCAAAAACATTCAGTACTTC. Translating gives CATSRPRTGDKVGAKNIQYF.

The chain links TRBV9 to TRBJ2-5, with 10 bases lining up with TRBD1. This CDR3 contains 14 residues. The germline V gene has CDR1 SGDLS and CDR2 YYNGEE. V shed 4 bases, J shed 4 bases, and the junction held 4 bases outside the gene matches. The CDR3 region is CASSPRTGGETQYF. As DNA, the CDR3 is TGTGCCAGCAGCCCAAGGACAGGGGGAGAGACCCAGTACTTC.